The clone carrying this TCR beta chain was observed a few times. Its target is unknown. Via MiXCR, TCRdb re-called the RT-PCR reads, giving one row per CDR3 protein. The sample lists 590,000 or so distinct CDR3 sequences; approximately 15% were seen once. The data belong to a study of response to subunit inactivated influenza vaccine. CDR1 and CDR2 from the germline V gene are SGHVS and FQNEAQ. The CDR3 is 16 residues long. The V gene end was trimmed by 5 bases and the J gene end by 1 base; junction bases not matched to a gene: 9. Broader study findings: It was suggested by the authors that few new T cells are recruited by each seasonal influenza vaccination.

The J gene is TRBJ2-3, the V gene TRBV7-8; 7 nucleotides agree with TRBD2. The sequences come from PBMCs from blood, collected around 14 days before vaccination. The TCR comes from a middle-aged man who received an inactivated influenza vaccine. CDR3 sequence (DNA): TGTGCCAGCAGCCGCCTCGCGGCGGGAGGCACAGATACGCAGTATTTT. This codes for CASSRLAAGGTDTQYF.